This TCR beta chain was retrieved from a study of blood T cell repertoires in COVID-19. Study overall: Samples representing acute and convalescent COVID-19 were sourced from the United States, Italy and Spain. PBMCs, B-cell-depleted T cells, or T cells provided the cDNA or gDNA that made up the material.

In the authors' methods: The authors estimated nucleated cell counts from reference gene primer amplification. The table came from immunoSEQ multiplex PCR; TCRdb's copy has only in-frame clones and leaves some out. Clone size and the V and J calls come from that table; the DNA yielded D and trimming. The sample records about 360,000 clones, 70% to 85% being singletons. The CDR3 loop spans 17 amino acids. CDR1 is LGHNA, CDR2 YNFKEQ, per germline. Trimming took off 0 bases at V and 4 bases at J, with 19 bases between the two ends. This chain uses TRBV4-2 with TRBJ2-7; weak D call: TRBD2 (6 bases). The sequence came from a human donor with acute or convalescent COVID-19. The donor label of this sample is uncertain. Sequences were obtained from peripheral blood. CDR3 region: CASSQDPGRQSKYEQYF. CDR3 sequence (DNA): TGTGCCAGCAGCCAAGATCCCGGGAGACAGAGCAAATACGAGCAGTACTTC.